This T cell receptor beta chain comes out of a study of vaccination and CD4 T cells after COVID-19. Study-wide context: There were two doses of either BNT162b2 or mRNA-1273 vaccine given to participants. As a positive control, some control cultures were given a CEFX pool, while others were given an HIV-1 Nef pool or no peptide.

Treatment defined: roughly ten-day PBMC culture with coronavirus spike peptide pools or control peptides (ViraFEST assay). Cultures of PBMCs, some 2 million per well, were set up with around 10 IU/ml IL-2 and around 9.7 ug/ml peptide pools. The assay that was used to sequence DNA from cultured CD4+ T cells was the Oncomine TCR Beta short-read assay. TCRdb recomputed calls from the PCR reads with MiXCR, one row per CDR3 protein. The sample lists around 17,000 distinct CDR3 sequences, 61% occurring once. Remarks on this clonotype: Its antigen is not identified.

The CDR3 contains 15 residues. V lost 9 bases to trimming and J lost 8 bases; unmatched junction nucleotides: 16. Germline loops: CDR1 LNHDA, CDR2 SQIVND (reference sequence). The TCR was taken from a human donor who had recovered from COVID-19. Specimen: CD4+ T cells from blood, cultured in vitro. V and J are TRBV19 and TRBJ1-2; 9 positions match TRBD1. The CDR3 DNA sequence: TGTGCCAGCACGGACAGGGGAGGTATAGTGGAGGGCTACACCTTC. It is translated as CASTDRGGIVEGYTF. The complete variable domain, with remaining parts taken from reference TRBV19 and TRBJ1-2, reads DGGITQSPKYLFRKEGQNVTLSCEQNLNHDAMYWYRQDPGQGLRLIYYSQIVNDFQKGDIAEGYSVSREKKESFPLTVTSAQKNPTAFYLCASTDRGGIVEGYTFGSGTRLTVV.